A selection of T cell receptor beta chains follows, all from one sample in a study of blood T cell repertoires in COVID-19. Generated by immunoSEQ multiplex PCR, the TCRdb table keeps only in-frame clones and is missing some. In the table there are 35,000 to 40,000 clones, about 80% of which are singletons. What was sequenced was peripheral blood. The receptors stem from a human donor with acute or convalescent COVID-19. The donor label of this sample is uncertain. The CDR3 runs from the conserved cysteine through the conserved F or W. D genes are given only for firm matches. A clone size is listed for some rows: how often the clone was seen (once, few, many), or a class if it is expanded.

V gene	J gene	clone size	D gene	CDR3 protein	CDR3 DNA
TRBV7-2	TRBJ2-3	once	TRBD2	CASSPQRGGRTQYF	TGTGCCAGCAGCCCGCAGCGGGGGGGGCGTACGCAGTATTTT
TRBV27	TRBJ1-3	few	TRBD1	CASSLTGTGANTIYF	TGTGCCAGCAGTTTGACCGGGACAGGGGCGAACACCATATATTTT
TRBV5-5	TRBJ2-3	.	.	CASSRTGAGREGTDTQYF	TGTGCCAGCAGCCGGACAGGGGCTGGGCGGGAGGGTACAGATACGCAGTATTTT
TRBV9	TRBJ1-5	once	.	CASSAGTGLGPQHF	TGTGCCAGCAGCGCAGGGACGGGACTTGGGCCCCAGCATTTT
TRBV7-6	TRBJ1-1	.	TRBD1	CASKRQGEGTEAFF	TGTGCCAGCAAACGACAGGGCGAGGGGACTGAAGCTTTCTTT
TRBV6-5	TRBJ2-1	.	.	CASSFVLLEDEQFF	TGTGCCAGCAGTTTTGTACTCCTAGAAGATGAGCAGTTCTTC
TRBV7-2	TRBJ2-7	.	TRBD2	CASSHGLAGHYEQYF	TGTGCCAGCAGCCACGGACTAGCGGGGCATTACGAGCAGTACTTC
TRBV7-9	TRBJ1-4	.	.	CASSLDGTPNEKLFF	TGTGCCAGCAGCTTAGATGGGACACCGAATGAAAAACTGTTTTTT
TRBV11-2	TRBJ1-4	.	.	CASSFRGIHEKLFF	TGTGCCAGCAGCTTTAGGGGAATCCATGAAAAACTGTTTTTT
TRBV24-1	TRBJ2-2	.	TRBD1	CATSDLRTGSPGELFF	TGTGCCACCAGTGATTTAAGGACAGGAAGTCCCGGGGAGCTGTTTTTT
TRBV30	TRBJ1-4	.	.	CAWSALANEKLFF	TGTGCCTGGAGCGCGCTGGCTAATGAAAAACTGTTTTTT
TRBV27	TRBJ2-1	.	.	CASRGANEQFF	TGTGCCAGCAGGGGGGCCAATGAGCAGTTCTTC
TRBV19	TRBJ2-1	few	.	CASSTLLASYNEQFF	TGTGCCAGTAGTACCCTGCTAGCCAGCTACAATGAGCAGTTCTTC
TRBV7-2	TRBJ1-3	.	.	CASSLQGSSGNTIYF	TGTGCCAGCAGCTTACAGGGCAGCTCTGGAAACACCATATATTTT
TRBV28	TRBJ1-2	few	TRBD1	CASSPRTGGSIYGYTF	TGTGCCAGCAGTCCTCGGACAGGGGGCTCTATCTATGGCTACACCTTC
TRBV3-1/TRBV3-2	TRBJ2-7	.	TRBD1	CASSQGPGQGSLSLFYEQYF	TGTGCCAGCAGCCAAGGACCGGGACAGGGATCTCTTTCCCTTTTTTACGAGCAGTACTTC
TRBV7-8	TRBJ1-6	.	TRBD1	CASSSRDSLSSYNSPLHF	TGTGCCAGCAGCTCCCGGGACAGCTTGAGCTCCTATAATTCACCCCTCCACTTT
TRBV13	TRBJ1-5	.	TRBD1	CASSFGQGRNQPQHF	TGTGCCAGCAGCTTCGGACAGGGACGAAATCAGCCCCAGCATTTT
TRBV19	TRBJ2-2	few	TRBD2	CASSSGSSVTGELFF	TGTGCCAGTAGTAGCGGGAGTTCGGTAACCGGGGAGCTGTTTTTT
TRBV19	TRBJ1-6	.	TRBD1	CASSQGEIANNSPLHF	TGTGCCAGTAGCCAGGGGGAGATCGCGAATAATTCACCCCTCCACTTT
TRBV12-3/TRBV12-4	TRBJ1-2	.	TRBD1	CASSRQGVYGYTF	TGTGCCAGCAGCAGACAGGGGGTCTATGGCTACACCTTC
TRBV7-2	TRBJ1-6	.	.	CASSVDSFYNSPLHF	TGTGCCAGCAGCGTGGACAGCTTCTATAATTCACCCCTCCACTTT
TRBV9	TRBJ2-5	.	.	CASSADRTYQETQYF	TGTGCCAGCAGTGCCGACAGGACGTACCAAGAGACCCAGTACTTC
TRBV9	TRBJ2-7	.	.	CASSVGAGSYYEQYF	TGTGCCAGCAGCGTAGGGGCAGGGTCCTACTACGAGCAGTACTTC
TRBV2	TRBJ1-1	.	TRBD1	CASSDESGGQKFRTEAFF	TGTGCCAGCAGTGACGAGAGTGGGGGACAGAAGTTCCGAACTGAAGCTTTCTTT
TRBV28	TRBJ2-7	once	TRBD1	CASSLCIGTGICEQYF	TGTGCCAGCAGTTTATGCATAGGGACAGGGATCTGCGAGCAGTACTTC
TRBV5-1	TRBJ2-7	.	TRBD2	CASSRTSGVSYEQYF	TGCGCCAGCAGTAGGACTAGCGGGGTCTCCTACGAGCAGTACTTC
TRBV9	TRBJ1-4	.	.	CASSVQGRNEKLFF	TGTGCCAGCAGCGTACAGGGGCGGAATGAAAAACTGTTTTTT
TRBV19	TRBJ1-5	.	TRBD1	CASSSASGQGARSNQPQHF	TGTGCCAGTAGTAGCGCTTCGGGACAGGGGGCCCGGAGCAATCAGCCCCAGCATTTT
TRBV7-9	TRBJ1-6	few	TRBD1	CASSGGQASSYNSPLHF	TGTGCCAGCAGCGGGGGACAGGCAAGCTCCTATAATTCACCCCTCCACTTT
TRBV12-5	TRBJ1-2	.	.	CASGLKTQGNYGYTF	TGTGCTAGTGGTTTGAAAACTCAGGGAAACTATGGCTACACCTTC
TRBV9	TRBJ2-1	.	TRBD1	CASSVAWGQGPNNEQFF	TGTGCCAGCAGCGTAGCTTGGGGACAGGGGCCAAACAATGAGCAGTTCTTC
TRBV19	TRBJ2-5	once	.	CASSMLGQQGETQYF	TGTGCCAGTAGTATGCTCGGACAGCAAGGGGAGACCCAGTACTTC
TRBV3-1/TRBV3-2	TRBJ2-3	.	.	CASSQQGITDTQYF	TGTGCCAGCAGCCAACAGGGCATCACAGATACGCAGTATTTT
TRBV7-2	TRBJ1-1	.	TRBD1	CASSRWDRWNTEAFF	TGTGCCAGCAGCCGTTGGGACAGGTGGAACACTGAAGCTTTCTTT
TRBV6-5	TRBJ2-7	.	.	CASSYFGQKYYEQYF	TGTGCCAGCAGTTACTTCGGACAGAAATACTACGAGCAGTACTTC
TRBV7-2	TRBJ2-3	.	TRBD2	CASSKSGADYTDTQYF	TGTGCCAGCAGCAAAAGCGGGGCCGATTACACAGATACGCAGTATTTT
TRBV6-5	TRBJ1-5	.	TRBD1	CASRPGQGLNQPQHF	TGTGCCAGCAGGCCGGGACAGGGGCTCAATCAGCCCCAGCATTTT
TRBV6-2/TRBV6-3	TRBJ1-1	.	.	CASSTQGWTEAFF	TGTGCCAGCAGTACACAGGGATGGACTGAAGCTTTCTTT
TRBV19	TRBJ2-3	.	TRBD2	CASSITSGGTDTQYF	TGTGCCAGTAGTATAACTAGCGGGGGCACAGATACGCAGTATTTT
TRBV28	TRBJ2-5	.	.	CASSPPGFGTQYF	TGTGCCAGCAGTCCGCCCGGGTTCGGGACCCAGTACTTC
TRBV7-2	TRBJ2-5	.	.	CASSFQGPRETQYF	TGTGCCAGCAGCTTCCAGGGGCCGAGAGAGACCCAGTACTTC
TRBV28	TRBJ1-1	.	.	CASSLGSPQKYKAFF	TGTGCCAGCAGTTTAGGCTCCCCCCAGAAATACAAAGCTTTCTTT
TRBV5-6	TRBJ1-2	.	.	CASRPSTGTYGYTF	TGTGCCAGTCGGCCGAGTACAGGAACCTATGGCTACACCTTC
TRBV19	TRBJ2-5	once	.	CASSIARVGETQYF	TGTGCCAGTAGTATCGCCAGGGTGGGAGAGACCCAGTACTTC
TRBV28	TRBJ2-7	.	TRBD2	CASRNLGGEQYF	TGTGCCAGCAGAAATCTGGGGGGGGAGCAGTACTTC
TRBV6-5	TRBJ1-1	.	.	CASRFPDRFNTEAFF	TGTGCCAGCCGATTCCCCGACAGGTTTAACACTGAAGCTTTCTTT
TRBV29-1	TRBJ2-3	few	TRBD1	CSVHRGLIGDTQYF	TGCAGCGTACACAGGGGGCTGATAGGGGATACGCAGTATTTT
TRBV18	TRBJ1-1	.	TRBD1	CASSPLDREGTEAFF	TGTGCCAGCTCACCACTGGACAGGGAAGGGACTGAAGCTTTCTTT
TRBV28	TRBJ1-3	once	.	CASSLKVTGSGNTIYF	TGTGCCAGCAGTTTGAAGGTGACAGGCTCTGGAAACACCATATATTTT
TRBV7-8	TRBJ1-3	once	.	CASSLDHGVGGNTIYF	TGTGCCAGCAGCTTAGACCATGGCGTGGGCGGAAACACCATATATTTT
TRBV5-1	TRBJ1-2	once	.	CASSFFGYTF	TGCGCCAGCAGCTTCTTTGGCTACACCTTC
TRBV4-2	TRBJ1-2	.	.	CASSQAGAGSSGYTF	TGTGCCAGCAGCCAAGCAGGGGCTGGCTCTAGCGGCTACACCTTC
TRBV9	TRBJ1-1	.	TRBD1	CASSPGTANTEAFF	TGTGCCAGCAGCCCAGGGACAGCAAACACTGAAGCTTTCTTT
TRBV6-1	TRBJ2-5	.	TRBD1	CASSDGTGGQETQYF	TGTGCCAGCAGTGATGGGACAGGGGGACAAGAGACCCAGTACTTC
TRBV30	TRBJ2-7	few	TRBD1	CAWDRGISYEQYF	TGTGCCTGGGACAGGGGAATATCCTACGAGCAGTACTTC
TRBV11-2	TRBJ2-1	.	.	CASSPNSGVRGFF	TGTGCCAGCAGTCCTAATTCGGGAGTAAGGGGTTTCTTC
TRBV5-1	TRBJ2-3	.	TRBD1	CASSFYRGRVADTQYF	TGCGCCAGCAGCTTTTACAGGGGACGGGTTGCAGATACGCAGTATTTT
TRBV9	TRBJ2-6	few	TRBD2	CASSVEGGALSGANVLTF	TGTGCCAGCAGCGTAGAGGGAGGGGCCTTATCTGGGGCCAACGTCCTGACTTTC